The present entry profiles one T cell receptor beta chain with its context. Its antigen is still unknown. PCR was performed using 60 Vbeta and 13 Jbeta primers. Authors' data handling: It was a later analysis that counted 83 million or so unique TCR beta chains, of which approximately 11 million were shared. The protocol was immunoSEQ multiplex PCR, while the TCRdb copy is restricted to in-frame clones and leaves out a portion. The DNA was the basis for D and trimming; V, J and clone size are from that table. The data show some 270,000 clones, about four fifths seen once. CDR1 is MDHEN, CDR2 SYDVKM, per germline. The CDR3 length is 11 residues. Trimming pared 2 bases from V and 10 bases from J, leaving 8 bases between. The entry originates in a study of cytomegalovirus exposure and HLA in healthy donors. The wider study: Of all 360 or so donors who were genotyped, roughly 85% belonged to the Caucasian-associated ancestry cluster.

General study findings and limits: The productive fraction for most TCR beta V segments was about 87% or about 30% in an earlier analysis. The study recorded fewer than 200 TCR beta chains that were cytomegalovirus-associated.

The receptor comes from a girl aged 2-10 years in good health and CMV-seronegative. Sequenced sample: PBMCs. The chain recombines TRBV28 with TRBJ1-1, with D perhaps matching TRBD1 (5 bases). The CDR3 is CASSLPGSAFF. The DNA for the CDR3 is TGTGCCAGCAGTTTACCAGGGTCAGCTTTCTTT.